The T cell receptor beta chain described here comes from a study of blood T cell repertoires in COVID-19. Overall study: Samples taken during acute and convalescent COVID-19 were collected in the United States, Italy and Spain. Sources were T cells, B-cell-depleted T cells, or PBMCs; the material itself was cDNA or gDNA.

The CDR3 runs to 11 residues. Germline CDR1 reads LGHDT; CDR2 reads YNNKEL (reference sequence). V was clipped by 1 base and J by 7 bases, with 5 bases between them. Per the original data handling: Amplification of reference gene primers was used by the study to estimate nucleated cell counts. Sequenced by immunoSEQ multiplex PCR; TCRdb stores in-frame clones only, minus some. The DNA gave D and trimming, while V, J and clone size come from that table. The sample carries over 15,000 clones, approximately 83% recorded once. The chain couples TRBV3-1 (or the pseudogene TRBV3-2) to TRBJ2-7; weak D call: TRBD2 (5 bases). The sequenced sample was peripheral blood. This sequence was found in a man between 65 and 85 years old in a cohort sampled during active COVID-19. In nucleotides, the CDR3 is TGTGCCAGCAGCCAAGCGGGAGAGCAGTACTTC. Residues: CASSQAGEQYF.